This T cell receptor beta chain was documented in a study of CD8+CD57+ T cells in acquired aplastic anemia. According to the study, genomic DNA was the template for TCR beta VDJ and CDR3 profiling. TCRdb passed the reads through MiXCR, listing each CDR3 protein once. The sample includes more than 150,000 distinct CDR3 sequences, 40% to 50% of them seen just once. Trimming removed 8 bases from V and 2 bases from J, with 11 bases in between. The CDR3 length is 13 residues. Germline V lookup: CDR1 SGHTA, CDR2 FQGTGA. The J gene is TRBJ2-3, the V gene TRBV7-3; no reliable D call. The sequence came from a human donor in good health. Sequencing was carried out using sorted CD4+, CD8+, or CD8+CD57+ T cells (not recorded which) from PBMCs. In DNA form, the CDR3 reads TGTGCCAGCTCGACGGAGCCCACAGATACGCAGTATTTT. It encodes CASSTEPTDTQYF.